This entry lists 22 T cell receptor beta chains sequenced from one sample in a study of shared clonotypes between healthy human individuals. Here immunoSEQ multiplex PCR was the method, and the copy in TCRdb shows in-frame clones only, minus some. The sample contains almost 750,000 clones, over 55% of which appear only once. The sample comprised memory CD4+ T cells sorted from blood. Sample subset: CD45RA-negative fraction. The receptors here all came from a woman aged 25 to 39 in good health.

In this sample, this clone turned up a few times. Other DNA sequences in the same sample also yield this CDR3. The chain uses TRBV28 and TRBJ1-2; D is perhaps TRBD1 (5 bases). Trimming took off 5 bases at V and 2 bases at J, with 12 bases between the two ends. CDR3 length equals 14 residues. Germline V lookup: CDR1 MDHEN, CDR2 SYDVKM. The CDR3 DNA sequence: TGTGCCAGCAGTCCCGGGGGAGAGAACTATGGCTACACCTTC. This codes for CASSPGGENYGYTF.

The rearrangement joins TRBV19 to TRBJ2-1, with D unclear. Trimming took off 5 bases at V and 8 bases at J, with 22 bases between the two ends. Looked up from germline, CDR1 is LNHDA and CDR2 is SQIVND (reference sequence). CDR3 length: 16 residues. The CDR3 DNA sequence: TGTGCCAGTAGTGACTCTAAGGGATTTCCCTTCGATGAGCAGTTCTTC. This encodes CASSDSKGFPFDEQFF.

The chain employs TRBV5-5 and TRBJ1-3; the D is unclear. The V and J ends lost 0 bases and 1 base respectively, with 8 bases between them. Germline lookup yields CDR1 SGHKS and CDR2 YYEKEE (reference sequence). This CDR3 comprises 15 residues. The CDR3 spells CASSLDPYSGNTIYF. The CDR3 coding sequence is TGTGCCAGCAGCTTGGACCCATATTCTGGAAACACCATATATTTT.

A note on this clone: A much more abundant neighbour one base away suggests this may be a read error. This CDR3 is CASRASTDTQYF. The CDR3 DNA sequence: TGTGCCAGCAGGGCTAGCACAGATACGCAGTATTTT. V gene TRBV6-5 combines with J gene TRBJ2-3; D ambiguous. The germline V gene has CDR1 MNHEY and CDR2 SVGAGI. The CDR3 is 12 residues long. Trimming removed 6 bases from V and 0 bases from J, with 4 bases in between.

Worth noting for this clone: A read error may explain this, as a much larger clone is one base away. CDR3 nucleotide sequence: TGTGCCAGCCAGGCGGGAGTCAACGAGCAGTACTTC. Translation: CASQAGVNEQYF. The rearrangement uses TRBV7-2 and TRBJ2-7; 7 bases agree with TRBD2. CDR1 and CDR2 (germline): SGHTA, FQGNSA. CDR3 length: 12 amino acids. J gave up 5 bases and V 8 bases, and 6 bases lay outside the gene matches.

This chain's CDR3 is CASSPGPLSDEQFF. The DNA for the CDR3 is TGTGCCAGCAGCCCCGGGCCCTTATCCGATGAGCAGTTCTTC. This chain connects TRBV11-2 to TRBJ2-1, with D hard to call. V lost 5 bases and J lost 8, with 16 bases in between. Per the germline V gene, CDR1 is SGHAT and CDR2 is FQNNGV. This CDR3 contains 14 residues. The full variable domain, its missing parts supplied by reference TRBV11-2 and TRBJ2-1, is EAGVAQSPRYKIIEKRQSVAFWCNPISGHATLYWYQQILGQGPKLLIQFQNNGVVDDSQLPKDRFSAERLKGVDSTLKIQPAKLEDSAVYLCASSPGPLSDEQFFGPGTRLTVL.

This rearrangement joins TRBV6-1 to TRBJ2-7; TRBD2 might be the D (6 bases). The germline gives CDR1 MNHNS, CDR2 SASEGT. V lost 8 bases to trimming and J lost 6 bases, with 17 bases between them. The CDR3 extends over 13 amino acids. The CDR3 sequence: CASGGTWISEQYF. CDR3 bases: TGTGCCAGCGGGGGGACTTGGATCTCCGAGCAGTACTTC.

The chain links TRBV30 to TRBJ2-3; D is ambiguous. This CDR3 is 13 amino acids long. Trimming took off 3 bases at V and 0 bases at J, with 7 bases between the two ends. Germline V gene sequence: CDR1 GTSNPN, CDR2 SVGIG (reference sequence). As DNA, the CDR3 is TGTGCCTGGAGGTCTTTTAGCACAGATACGCAGTATTTT. Translated: CAWRSFSTDTQYF.

The chain joins TRBV27 to TRBJ2-3; D is uncertain. The CDR3 is 14 amino acids. Looked up from germline, CDR1 is MNHEY and CDR2 is SMNVEV (reference sequence). Trimming shortened V by 2 bases and J by 8 bases, and 14 bases separated the two germline ends. CDR3 sequence (DNA): TGTGCCAGCAGTTTAACCAGTAGTGTAGGTACGCAGTATTTT. Amino acids: CASSLTSSVGTQYF.

The chain employs TRBV6-5 and TRBJ1-1; D not certain. Trimming left V 2 bases short and J 4 bases short, with 8 bases between. Germline values: CDR1 MNHEY, CDR2 SVGAGI. The CDR3 is made up of 13 amino acids. CDR3 protein: CASSYLGSTEAFF. The CDR3 bases are TGTGCCAGCAGTTACCTTGGCAGCACTGAAGCTTTCTTT.

This chain joins TRBV29-1 and TRBJ2-7, with D perhaps matching TRBD2 (5 bases). Germline V gene sequence: CDR1 SQVTM, CDR2 ANQGSEA. The germline V and J ends were trimmed by 6 bases and 6 bases, with 15 bases remaining between them. The CDR3 totals 12 residues. CDR3 in amino acids: CSVRVGLGEQYF. The CDR3 nucleotides are TGCAGCGTGAGGGTAGGGTTGGGCGAGCAGTACTTC.

With respect to this clone: The sample contains more than one DNA sequence encoding this CDR3. The chain employs TRBV27 and TRBJ2-5; D is undetermined. The CDR3 runs to 13 residues. The V end was cut by 4 bases, the J end by 0 bases, with 6 bases between. The germline V gene encodes CDR1 MNHEY and CDR2 SMNVEV (reference sequence). The CDR3 sequence: CASSYSYQETQYF. The CDR3 region has the DNA TGTGCCAGCAGTTACTCCTACCAAGAGACCCAGTACTTC.

This chain uses TRBV7-9 with TRBJ2-3, with 7 bases aligning to TRBD2. Germline V gene sequence: CDR1 SEHNR, CDR2 FQNEAQ (reference sequence). The CDR3 covers 16 residues. V shed 0 bases, J shed 0 bases, and the junction held 3 bases outside the gene matches. The CDR3 bases are TGTGCCAGCAGCTTAGCGCTAGCGGTGAGCACAGATACGCAGTATTTT. As protein: CASSLALAVSTDTQYF.

This chain uses TRBV18 with TRBJ1-3; no reliable D call. The CDR3 runs 16 residues. With 2 bases removed from V and 0 bases from J, the gap between germline ends came to 11 bases. Germline CDR1 and CDR2: KGHSH and LQKENI. The CDR3 DNA sequence: TGTGCCAGCTCACCAACGGACGCGAGCTCTGGAAACACCATATATTTT. Translating gives CASSPTDASSGNTIYF.

The rearrangement uses TRBV4-1 and TRBJ1-3; 7 bases align to TRBD1. The CDR3 consists of 15 residues. J was trimmed by 4 bases and V by 4 bases; bases with no gene match: 7. CDR1 and CDR2 (germline): MGHRA, YSYEKL. Here the CDR3 reads CASSRARGPGNTIYF. The CDR3 nucleotides are TGCGCCAGCAGCCGAGCTAGGGGGCCGGGAAACACCATATATTTT.

The chain employs TRBV10-1 and TRBJ2-7, with a possible D match to TRBD1 (6 bases). Per germline, CDR1 WNHNN and CDR2 SYGVQD (reference sequence). The CDR3 runs to 13 residues. Trimming stripped 6 bases from V and 0 bases from J, with 9 bases between. The CDR3 DNA reads TGCGCCAGCAGCCGGGACATCTCCTACGAGCAGTACTTC. This codes for CASSRDISYEQYF.

V usage is TRBV4-2 and J usage is TRBJ2-2, with D maybe TRBD2 (5 bases). V was shortened by 5 bases and J by 0 bases, with 16 bases between the two germline ends. CDR1 LGHNA and CDR2 YNFKEQ come from the germline V gene. This CDR3 spans 17 amino acids. The CDR3 sequence: CASSLAFPGSNTGELFF. The CDR3 DNA is TGTGCCAGCAGCTTAGCGTTTCCGGGGTCGAACACCGGGGAGCTGTTTTTT.

The chain has TRBV28 and TRBJ2-4; possibly TRBD1 for D (5 bases). Germline V CDR1 and CDR2: MDHEN, SYDVKM. This CDR3 spans 14 amino acids. V lost 7 bases to trimming and J lost 2 bases, with 12 bases between them. CDR3 bases: TGTGCCAGCACCCAGGGCATTCCCAAAAACATTCAGTACTTC. This sequence encodes CASTQGIPKNIQYF.

The CDR3 DNA is TGTGCCAGCTCACCACGGGACAGTATGACCGGGGAGCTGTTTTTT. It translates to CASSPRDSMTGELFF. The genes are TRBV18 and TRBJ2-2; 7 nucleotides agree with TRBD1. Germline CDR1 is KGHSH and CDR2 is LQKENI. The ends lost 1 base at V and 5 bases at J; junction bases unmatched: 4. This CDR3 contains 15 residues.

The chain uses TRBV5-1 and TRBJ2-3; D might be TRBD2 (6 bases). With 0 bases removed from V and 4 bases from J, the gap between germline ends came to 12 bases. Looked up from germline, CDR1 is SGHRS and CDR2 is YFSETQ. This CDR3 is 15 amino acids long. CDR3 coding DNA: TGCGCCAGCAGCTTGGAGGGCGGGGAGCCAGATACGCAGTATTTT. It is translated as CASSLEGGEPDTQYF.

This chain uses TRBV4-2 with TRBJ1-5; 12 nucleotides align to TRBD1. Looked up from germline, CDR1 is LGHNA and CDR2 is YNFKEQ. This CDR3 contains 17 residues. J was trimmed by 7 bases and V by 0 bases; bases with no gene match: 7. The CDR3 spells CASSQEGTGGNKQPQHF. CDR3 in DNA: TGTGCCAGCAGCCAAGAGGGGACAGGGGGCAATAAGCAGCCCCAGCATTTT.

This clone appeared a few times. This sequence joins TRBV5-1 and TRBJ2-1, with D possibly called TRBD1 or TRBD2 (7 bases each). The ends were cut back, 3 bases at V and 6 bases at J, with 19 bases in the middle. Germline assignment: CDR1 SGHRS and CDR2 YFSETQ. This CDR3 is built from 16 residues. For the CDR3, the DNA is TGCGCCAGCAGCTCGTCAACAGGGGAGGGCTTCAATGAGCAGTTCTTC. This translates into CASSSSTGEGFNEQFF.